The clone carrying this TCR beta chain was recorded a few times. Its specificity is not known. This entry is derived from a study of T cells in Graves' hyperthyroidism and ophthalmopathy. Amplification of TCR beta CDR3 regions was performed using RNA transcripts as template. First-round RT-PCR targeting the TCR CDR3 was performed with the HTBI primer set. TCRdb recomputed calls from the multiplex PCR reads with MiXCR, one row per CDR3 protein. This table holds 560,000 or so distinct CDR3 sequences, just under 20% found once. V dropped 3 bases and J dropped 0 bases, with 10 bases sitting between them. CDR1 is SGHRS and CDR2 is YFSETQ in the germline V gene. This CDR3 is built from 16 residues. Study-wide findings and caveats: Prediction of ophthalmopathy progression came a median 6.5 months pre-onset.

This TCR was recovered from a man aged 35-49 years with Graves' ophthalmopathy. The specimen sequenced was blood. The chain employs TRBV5-1 and TRBJ1-6; D not resolved. The CDR3 bases are TGCGCCAGCAGCTGGGGATGGGGCTCCTATAATTCACCCCTCCACTTT. It yields the protein CASSWGWGSYNSPLHF.